The 16 T cell receptor beta chains presented below share a single source sample, sequenced in a study of shared clonotypes between healthy human individuals. Measured with immunoSEQ multiplex PCR; TCRdb has only the in-frame clones, and not every one. The repertoire holds approximately 110,000 clones, with approximately 70% as singletons. Sequencing was done on a sample of memory CD8+ T cells sorted from blood. Documented subset: CD45RO+ cells pooled with CCR7-negative TemRA cells. The receptors here all came from a woman in her twenties or thirties in good health.

The table lists this clone with a few counts. V is TRBV6-1 and J is TRBJ2-7; 14 nucleotides agree with TRBD2. This CDR3 has 15 residues. CDR1 and CDR2 from the germline V gene are MNHNS and SASEGT. V lost 4 bases, J lost 5 bases, and 4 bases stayed unmatched. The CDR3, as DNA: TGTGCCAGCAGTGGACTAGCGGGAGGGCCACACGAGCAGTACTTC. Amino acids: CASSGLAGGPHEQYF.

The V and J genes are TRBV27 and TRBJ2-4, with D hard to call. The V gene lost 1 base and the J gene lost 0 bases, with 4 bases spanning the gap. The CDR3 is 14 amino acids. CDR1 and CDR2 from the germline V gene are MNHEY and SMNVEV (reference sequence). CDR3 DNA: TGTGCCAGCAGTTTATTGGGAGCCAAAAACATTCAGTACTTC. This codes for CASSLLGAKNIQYF.

V is TRBV27 and J is TRBJ1-1; D perhaps matches TRBD1 (5 bases). The CDR3 is 14 residues long. Looked up from germline, CDR1 is MNHEY and CDR2 is SMNVEV (reference sequence). Between the trimmed V and J ends, which lost 7 bases and 5 bases, there was a span of 17 bases. Written as DNA, the CDR3 is TGTGCCAGCAAACCCGGGGCTCGAAGAACTGAAGCTTTCTTT. Translation: CASKPGARRTEAFF.

V gene TRBV28 combines with J gene TRBJ2-2, with a possible D match to TRBD1 (5 bases). CDR3 length equals 17 residues. The V gene's germline CDR1 is MDHEN and CDR2 SYDVKM. V lost 1 base to trimming and J lost 6 bases, with 18 bases between them. CDR3 nucleotide sequence: TGTGCCAGCAGTTTATATTTTGTAGGGGTTCGGTCCGGGGAGCTGTTTTTT. This gives the protein CASSLYFVGVRSGELFF.

The gene calls are TRBV7-9 and TRBJ1-5; possibly TRBD1 for D (6 bases). This CDR3 is built from 16 residues. Trimming removed 3 bases at V and 1 base at J, with 13 bases between. Germline lookup yields CDR1 SEHNR and CDR2 FQNEAQ (reference sequence). As DNA, the CDR3 is TGTGCCAGCAGCTTCCGAGGGGGAGGGAGCAATCAGCCCCAGCATTTT. Translated, it gives CASSFRGGGSNQPQHF.

There are many counts of this clone. The gene calls are TRBV6-5 and TRBJ2-5; no clear D. Trimming removed 5 bases at V and 4 bases at J, with 5 bases between. The germline V gene has CDR1 MNHEY and CDR2 SVGAGI. The CDR3 covers 11 residues. The CDR3 is CASSHGETQYF. The CDR3 nucleotides are TGTGCCAGCAGTCACGGAGAGACCCAGTACTTC.

The chain uses TRBV28 and TRBJ2-7, with 7 bases fitting TRBD2. Germline CDR1 and CDR2: MDHEN and SYDVKM. This CDR3 region has 10 residues. Trimming at V came to 8 bases and at J to 5 bases, leaving 0 bases not matched to a gene. Here the CDR3 reads CASREDEQYF. CDR3 coding DNA: TGTGCCAGCCGGGAGGACGAGCAGTACTTC.

This clone was seen at least ten times. The chain employs TRBV27 and TRBJ2-7; TRBD2 is a possible D gene (6 bases). Trimming pared 8 bases from V and 3 bases from J, leaving 11 bases between. The CDR3 has 12 amino acids. Germline loops: CDR1 MNHEY, CDR2 SMNVEV (reference sequence). The chain's CDR3 is CASGGSGYEQYF. The CDR3, as DNA: TGTGCCAGCGGAGGGAGCGGCTACGAGCAGTACTTC.

This chain joins TRBV30 and TRBJ2-7; 12 bases align to TRBD1. The CDR3 totals 14 residues. In germline, CDR1 is GTSNPN, CDR2 SVGIG (reference sequence). V trimming: 5 bases; J trimming: 3 bases; junction bases outside the gene matches: 5. CDR3 in amino acids: CAWGGTGGLYEQYF. The CDR3 region has the DNA TGTGCCTGGGGAGGGACAGGGGGCCTCTACGAGCAGTACTTC. Full variable domain (outside the CDR3, taken from reference TRBV30 and TRBJ2-7): SQTIHQWPATLVQPVGSPLSLECTVEGTSNPNLYWYRQAAGRGLQLLFYSVGIGQISSEVPQNLSASRPQDRQFILSSKKLLLSDSGFYLCAWGGTGGLYEQYFGPGTRLTVT.

The chain joins TRBV4-1 to TRBJ1-5, with D maybe TRBD1 (5 bases). Germline V gives CDR1 MGHRA, CDR2 YSYEKL. V shed 2 bases and J shed 2 bases, with 16 bases lying between them. The CDR3 is 17 residues long. CDR3 nucleotides: TGCGCCAGCAGCCAATTGACCGCAGGGATCGGCAATCAGCCCCAGCATTTT. It translates to CASSQLTAGIGNQPQHF.

The CDR3 spells CASSVGERTTYEQYF. As DNA, the CDR3 is TGTGCCAGCAGCGTAGGGGAGAGGACGACCTACGAGCAGTACTTC. The V and J genes are TRBV9 and TRBJ2-7, with D possibly matching TRBD2 (5 bases). This CDR3 spans 15 amino acids. V lost 0 bases and J 2 bases, leaving 12 bases between the germline ends. In germline, CDR1 is SGDLS, CDR2 YYNGEE. The variable domain in full, with the rest retrieved from reference TRBV9 and TRBJ2-7, is DSGVTQTPKHLITATGQRVTLRCSPRSGDLSVYWYQQSLDQGLQFLIQYYNGEERAKGNILERFSAQQFPDLHSELNLSSLELGDSALYFCASSVGERTTYEQYFGPGTRLTVT.

CDR3 protein: CASSLPGEGTGELFF. The CDR3 bases are TGTGCCAGCAGCTTGCCGGGGGAAGGCACCGGGGAGCTGTTTTTT. The rearrangement links TRBV7-9 to TRBJ2-2, with D possibly being TRBD2 (6 bases). Trimming removed 3 bases from V and 4 bases from J, with 12 bases in between. CDR1 is SEHNR, CDR2 FQNEAQ, per germline (reference sequence). CDR3 size: 15 residues.

This clone has just a few counts. The V and J genes are TRBV5-4 and TRBJ2-2, with 10 bases fitting TRBD1. Germline trimming cut 4 bases from V and 2 bases from J; bases unmatched to any gene: 5. The V gene's germline CDR1 is SGHNT and CDR2 YYREEE (reference sequence). There are 16 residues in the CDR3. The CDR3 sequence is CASSVDRGRNTGELFF. The DNA of the CDR3 is TGTGCCAGCAGCGTAGACAGGGGGCGAAACACCGGGGAGCTGTTTTTT.

This clone appeared a few times. The chain combines TRBV11-3 with TRBJ1-1, with TRBD1 identical over 7 bases. The CDR3 length is 14 residues. Germline CDR1 reads SGHNT; CDR2 reads YENEEA. The junction had 4 bases not matched to a gene; V was cut back by 3 bases and J by 3 bases. The CDR3 DNA follows: TGTGCCAGCAGCTTGTCCAGGGGGGACACTGAAGCTTTCTTT. It codes for CASSLSRGDTEAFF.

The rearrangement uses TRBV27 and TRBJ2-5; D call uncertain. This CDR3 region has 15 residues. CDR1 and CDR2 (germline): MNHEY, SMNVEV (reference sequence). V lost 2 bases and J 4 bases, leaving 14 bases between the germline ends. The CDR3 nucleotides are TGTGCCAGCAGTTTAACTTCTGGGCTGGTAGAGACCCAGTACTTC. Translated, it gives CASSLTSGLVETQYF.

The chain joins TRBV7-2 to TRBJ1-5, with D unclear. The length of the CDR3 is 14 residues. Trimming left V 5 bases short and J 6 bases short, with 14 bases between. Germline values: CDR1 SGHTA, CDR2 FQGNSA. Here the CDR3 reads CASSAGPIIQPQHF. The CDR3, as DNA: TGTGCCAGCAGCGCCGGGCCCATTATTCAGCCCCAGCATTTT.